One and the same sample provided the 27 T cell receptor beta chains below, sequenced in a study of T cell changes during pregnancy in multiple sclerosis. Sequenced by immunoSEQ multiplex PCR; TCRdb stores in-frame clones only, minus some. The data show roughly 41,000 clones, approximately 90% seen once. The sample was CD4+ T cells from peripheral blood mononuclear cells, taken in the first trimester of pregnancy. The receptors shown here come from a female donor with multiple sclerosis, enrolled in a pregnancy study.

The CDR3 here is CASSIRLNVLTF. The CDR3 nucleotides read TGTGCCAGTAGTATACGTCTCAACGTCCTGACTTTC. The chain carries TRBV19 and TRBJ2-6, with D unresolved. This CDR3 is 12 amino acids long. V gave up 2 bases and J gave up 9 bases, with 5 bases separating them. The germline V gene has CDR1 LNHDA and CDR2 SQIVND (reference sequence).

CDR3 nucleotide sequence: TGTGCCAGTAGTATAGATACCGGAGGGGATGAGCAGTTCTTC. Its protein product is CASSIDTGGDEQFF. The chain has TRBV19 and TRBJ2-1, with D possibly matching TRBD2 (6 bases). The germline V gene has CDR1 LNHDA and CDR2 SQIVND (reference sequence). The length of the CDR3 is 14 residues. Trimming shortened V by 0 bases and J by 8 bases, and 11 bases separated the two germline ends.

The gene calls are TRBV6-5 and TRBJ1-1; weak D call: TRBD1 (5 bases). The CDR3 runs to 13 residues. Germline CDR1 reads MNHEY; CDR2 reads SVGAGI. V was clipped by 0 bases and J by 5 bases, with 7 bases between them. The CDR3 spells CASSYSRGTEAFF. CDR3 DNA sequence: TGTGCCAGCAGTTACTCGCGGGGGACTGAAGCTTTCTTT.

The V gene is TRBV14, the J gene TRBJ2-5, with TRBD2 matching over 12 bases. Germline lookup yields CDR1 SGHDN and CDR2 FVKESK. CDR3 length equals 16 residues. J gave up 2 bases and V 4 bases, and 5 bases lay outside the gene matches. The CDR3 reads CASSPGLAGFQETQYF. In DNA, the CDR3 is TGTGCCAGCAGCCCCGGACTAGCGGGATTTCAAGAGACCCAGTACTTC.

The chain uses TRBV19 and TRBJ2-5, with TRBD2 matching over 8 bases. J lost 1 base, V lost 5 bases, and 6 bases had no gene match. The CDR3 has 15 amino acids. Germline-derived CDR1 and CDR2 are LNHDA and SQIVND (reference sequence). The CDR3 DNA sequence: TGTGCCAGTAGTGTTATAGCGGGGCGCCAAGAGACCCAGTACTTC. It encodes CASSVIAGRQETQYF.

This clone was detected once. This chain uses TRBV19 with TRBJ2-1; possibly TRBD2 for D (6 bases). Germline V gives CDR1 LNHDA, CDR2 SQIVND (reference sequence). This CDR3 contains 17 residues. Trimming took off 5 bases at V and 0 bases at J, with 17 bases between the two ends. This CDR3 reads CASSSGGGTSSYNEQFF. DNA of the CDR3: TGTGCCAGTAGTTCTGGCGGCGGGACCAGCTCCTACAATGAGCAGTTCTTC.

The CDR3 region is CASSTQIQLETQYF. DNA of the CDR3: TGTGCCAGCAGCACCCAGATCCAGTTGGAGACCCAGTACTTC. The chain uses TRBV11-2 and TRBJ2-5; D is unresolved. Germline V lookup: CDR1 SGHAT, CDR2 FQNNGV. Deletions cut 5 bases from V and 5 bases from J, with 15 bases between. CDR3 length: 14 amino acids.

The CDR3 DNA sequence: TGTGCCAGCAGCGGAGTCCAGCAGTATTTT. Translated, it gives CASSGVQQYF. The chain couples TRBV9 to TRBJ2-3; D gene ambiguous. V was pared by 3 bases and J by 11 bases, with 7 bases between. The CDR3 runs 10 residues. Germline lookup yields CDR1 SGDLS and CDR2 YYNGEE.

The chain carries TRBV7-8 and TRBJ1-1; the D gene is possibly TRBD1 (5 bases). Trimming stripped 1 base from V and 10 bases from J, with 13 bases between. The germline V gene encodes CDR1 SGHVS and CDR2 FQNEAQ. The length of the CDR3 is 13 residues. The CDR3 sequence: CASSLGGESSAFF. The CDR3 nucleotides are TGTGCCAGCAGCTTAGGGGGGGAGAGTTCAGCTTTCTTT.

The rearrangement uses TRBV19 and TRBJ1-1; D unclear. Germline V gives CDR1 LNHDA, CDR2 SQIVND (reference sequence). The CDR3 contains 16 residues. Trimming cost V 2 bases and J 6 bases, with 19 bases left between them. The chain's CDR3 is CASSIKKWQANPEAFF. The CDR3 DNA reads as TGTGCCAGTAGTATAAAGAAGTGGCAGGCTAATCCTGAAGCTTTCTTT.

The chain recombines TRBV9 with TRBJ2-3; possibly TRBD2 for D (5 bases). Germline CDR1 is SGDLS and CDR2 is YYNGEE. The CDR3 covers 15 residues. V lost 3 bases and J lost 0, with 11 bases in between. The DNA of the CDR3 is TGTGCCAGCAGCGCCGAGAGGGCAAGCACAGATACGCAGTATTTT. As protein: CASSAERASTDTQYF. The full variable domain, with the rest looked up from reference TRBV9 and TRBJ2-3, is DSGVTQTPKHLITATGQRVTLRCSPRSGDLSVYWYQQSLDQGLQFLIQYYNGEERAKGNILERFSAQQFPDLHSELNLSSLELGDSALYFCASSAERASTDTQYFGPGTRLTVL.

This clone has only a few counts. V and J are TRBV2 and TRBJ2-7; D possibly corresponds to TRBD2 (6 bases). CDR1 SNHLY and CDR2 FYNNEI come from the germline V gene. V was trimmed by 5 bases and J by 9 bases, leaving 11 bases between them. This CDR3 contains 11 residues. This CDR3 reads CASSLSGLQYF. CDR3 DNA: TGTGCCAGCAGTCTTAGCGGACTGCAGTACTTC.

CDR3 in amino acids: CASSLAAGVHEQYF. The CDR3 bases are TGTGCCAGCAGCTTAGCTGCGGGAGTACACGAGCAGTACTTC. The chain employs TRBV7-2 and TRBJ2-7; TRBD2 aligns across 7 bases. Germline CDR1 and CDR2: SGHTA and FQGNSA. CDR3 length: 14 residues. J lost 5 bases, V lost 0 bases, and 4 bases had no gene match.

The chain's CDR3 is CASARRAGELFF. In DNA, the CDR3 is TGTGCCAGCGCCCGGAGAGCCGGGGAGCTGTTTTTT. This chain joins TRBV6-6 and TRBJ2-2, with D unclear. Trimming pared 8 bases from V and 6 bases from J, leaving 10 bases between. CDR1 is MNHNY, CDR2 SVGAGI, per germline (reference sequence). CDR3 length: 12 amino acids.

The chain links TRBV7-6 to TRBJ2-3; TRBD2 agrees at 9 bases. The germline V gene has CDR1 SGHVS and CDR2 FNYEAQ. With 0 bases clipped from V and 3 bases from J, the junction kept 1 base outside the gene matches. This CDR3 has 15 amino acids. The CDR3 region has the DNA TGTGCCAGCAGCTTAGCGAGCGGGAGGACAGATACGCAGTATTTT. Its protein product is CASSLASGRTDTQYF.

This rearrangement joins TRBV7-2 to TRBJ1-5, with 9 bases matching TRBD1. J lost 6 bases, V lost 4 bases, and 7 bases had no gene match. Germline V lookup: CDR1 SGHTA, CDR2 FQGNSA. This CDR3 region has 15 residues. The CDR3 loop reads CASSSRTGEGQPQHF. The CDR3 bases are TGTGCCAGCAGCTCAAGGACAGGGGAGGGTCAGCCCCAGCATTTT. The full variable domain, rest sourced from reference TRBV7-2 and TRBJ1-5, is GAGVSQSPSNKVTEKGKDVELRCDPISGHTALYWYRQSLGQGLEFLIYFQGNSAPDKSGLPSDRFSAERTGGSVSTLTIQRTQQEDSAVYLCASSSRTGEGQPQHFGDGTRLSIL.

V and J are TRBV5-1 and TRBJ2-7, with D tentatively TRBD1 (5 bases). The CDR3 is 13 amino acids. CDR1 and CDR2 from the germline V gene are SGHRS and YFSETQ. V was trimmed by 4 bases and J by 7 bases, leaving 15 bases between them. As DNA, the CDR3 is TGCGCCAGCAGCGCCACAGGTCGCTGGGAGCAGTACTTC. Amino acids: CASSATGRWEQYF.

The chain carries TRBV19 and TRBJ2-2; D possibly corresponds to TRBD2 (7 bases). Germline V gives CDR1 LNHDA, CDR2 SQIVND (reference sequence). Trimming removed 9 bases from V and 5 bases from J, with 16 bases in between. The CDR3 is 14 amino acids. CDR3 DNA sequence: TGTGCCAGCCGTAGGGGGGGGCAGACCGGGGAGCTGTTTTTT. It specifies CASRRGGQTGELFF.

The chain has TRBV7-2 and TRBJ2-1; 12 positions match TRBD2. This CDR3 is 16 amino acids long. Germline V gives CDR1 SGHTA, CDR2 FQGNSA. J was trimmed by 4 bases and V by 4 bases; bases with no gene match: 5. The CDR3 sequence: CASSSLAGGPYNEQFF. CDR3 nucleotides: TGTGCCAGCAGCTCCCTAGCGGGAGGGCCGTACAATGAGCAGTTCTTC.

CDR3 sequence reads: CASSLAGRAGYEQYF. In DNA, the CDR3 is TGTGCCAGCAGCTTGGCCGGGAGGGCCGGTTACGAGCAGTACTTC. This chain connects TRBV5-5 to TRBJ2-7; 8 nucleotides align to TRBD2. J gave up 4 bases and V 0 bases, and 6 bases lay outside the gene matches. The CDR3 contains 15 residues. The germline CDR1 and CDR2 sequences are SGHKS and YYEKEE (reference sequence).

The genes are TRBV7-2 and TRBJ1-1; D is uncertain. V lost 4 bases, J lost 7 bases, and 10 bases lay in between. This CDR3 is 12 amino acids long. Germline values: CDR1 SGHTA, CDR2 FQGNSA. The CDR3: CASSSPLLEAFF. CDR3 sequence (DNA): TGTGCCAGCAGCTCCCCATTACTTGAAGCTTTCTTT.

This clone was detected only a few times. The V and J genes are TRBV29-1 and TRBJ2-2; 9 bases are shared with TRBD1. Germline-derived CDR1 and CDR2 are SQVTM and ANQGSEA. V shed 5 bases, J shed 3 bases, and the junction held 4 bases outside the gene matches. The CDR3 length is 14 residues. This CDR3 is CSVRTGVDTGELFF. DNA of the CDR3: TGCAGCGTTCGGACAGGGGTCGACACCGGGGAGCTGTTTTTT.

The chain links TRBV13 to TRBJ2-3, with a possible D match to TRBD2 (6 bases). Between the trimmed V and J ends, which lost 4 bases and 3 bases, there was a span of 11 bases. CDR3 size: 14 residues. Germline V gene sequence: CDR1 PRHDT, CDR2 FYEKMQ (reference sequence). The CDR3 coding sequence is TGTGCCAGCAGCTCGTGGCTAGCGACAGATACGCAGTATTTT. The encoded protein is CASSSWLATDTQYF.

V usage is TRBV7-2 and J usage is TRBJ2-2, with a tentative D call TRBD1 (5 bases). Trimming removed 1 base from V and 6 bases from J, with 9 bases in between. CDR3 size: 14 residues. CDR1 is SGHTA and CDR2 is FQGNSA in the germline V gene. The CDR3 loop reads CASSLGGLAGELFF. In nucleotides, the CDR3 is TGTGCCAGCAGCTTAGGGGGCCTCGCCGGGGAGCTGTTTTTT.

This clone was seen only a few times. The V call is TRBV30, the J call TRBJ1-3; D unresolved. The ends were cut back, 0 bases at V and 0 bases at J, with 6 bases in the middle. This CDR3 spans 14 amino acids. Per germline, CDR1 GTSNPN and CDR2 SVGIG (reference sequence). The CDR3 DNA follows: TGTGCCTGGAGTGTTGGACTCTCTGGAAACACCATATATTTT. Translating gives CAWSVGLSGNTIYF.

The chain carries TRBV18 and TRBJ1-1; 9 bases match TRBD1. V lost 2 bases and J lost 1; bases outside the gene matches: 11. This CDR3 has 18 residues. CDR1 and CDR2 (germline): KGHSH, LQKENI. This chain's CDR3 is CASSPVLITGGKNTEAFF. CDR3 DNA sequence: TGTGCCAGCTCACCAGTCTTGATCACAGGGGGCAAGAACACTGAAGCTTTCTTT.

CDR3 loop: CASSRDRVLSSGANVLTF. CDR3 DNA: TGTGCCAGCAGCCGGGACAGGGTCCTAAGCTCTGGGGCCAACGTCCTGACTTTC. The chain employs TRBV28 and TRBJ2-6; TRBD1 matches 9 bases. This CDR3 comprises 18 residues. CDR1 is MDHEN, CDR2 SYDVKM, per germline. Losses at the gene ends were 6 bases for V and 0 bases for J; bases not matched to a gene: 9.